Each of the 16 T cell receptor beta chains below was sequenced from the same sample in a study of OX40 agonist ivuxolimab in advanced cancers. The table came from immunoSEQ multiplex PCR; TCRdb's copy has only in-frame clones and leaves some out. The sample holds about 58,000 clones; over 80% are singletons and the top ten take about 3.3%. The specimen comprised CD4+ or CD8+ T cells sorted from blood, sampled in a trial of the OX40 agonist ivuxolimab. All receptors derive from an adult with an advanced solid tumor such as melanoma, head and neck, liver or kidney cancer.

The chain uses TRBV7-6 and TRBJ2-7, with D hard to call. The CDR3 contains 14 residues. Germline V gene lookup returns CDR1 SGHVS and CDR2 FNYEAQ. V was clipped by 1 base and J by 7 bases, with 14 bases between them. CDR3 DNA: TGTGCCAGCAGCTTAGAAACTCGGGTCGAAGAGCAGTACTTC. It translates to CASSLETRVEEQYF.

The chain links TRBV5-1 to TRBJ1-3, with 8 positions matching TRBD1. Germline trimming cut 4 bases from V and 6 bases from J; bases unmatched to any gene: 6. The CDR3 has 14 amino acids. The germline CDR1 and CDR2 sequences are SGHRS and YFSETQ. The CDR3 DNA reads as TGCGCCAGCAGCACCGGACAGGGTGAAAACACCATATATTTT. Its translation: CASSTGQGENTIYF.

This chain joins TRBV11-2 and TRBJ2-7; D tentatively reads TRBD1 or TRBD2 (5 bases each). The CDR3 totals 16 residues. Trimming removed 4 bases at V and 4 bases at J, with 20 bases between. Germline CDR1 SGHAT, CDR2 FQNNGV. CDR3 DNA sequence: TGTGCCAGCAGCTCCCGCCGAGAGGGGTTTAGGTACGAGCAGTACTTC. Translated: CASSSRREGFRYEQYF.

As DNA, the CDR3 is TGTGCCAGCAGCAGGACATTCGGAAATGAAAAACTGTTTTTT. Translated, it gives CASSRTFGNEKLFF. The chain combines TRBV13 with TRBJ1-4; perhaps TRBD1 as D (5 bases). CDR1 is PRHDT and CDR2 is FYEKMQ in the germline V gene (reference sequence). V lost 5 bases, J lost 5 bases, and 12 bases lay in between. The CDR3 is made up of 14 amino acids.

This clone was observed a few times. This chain connects TRBV7-2 to TRBJ1-3; the D is unclear. Germline-derived CDR1 and CDR2 are SGHTA and FQGNSA. V lost 0 bases to trimming and J lost 4 bases, with 7 bases between them. CDR3 length: 14 amino acids. The CDR3 protein is CASSLAALGNTIYF. CDR3 DNA: TGTGCCAGCAGCTTAGCGGCGCTCGGAAACACCATATATTTT. The full variable domain, its missing parts supplied by reference TRBV7-2 and TRBJ1-3, is GAGVSQSPSNKVTEKGKDVELRCDPISGHTALYWYRQSLGQGLEFLIYFQGNSAPDKSGLPSDRFSAERTGGSVSTLTIQRTQQEDSAVYLCASSLAALGNTIYFGEGSWLTVV.

The chain has TRBV5-1 and TRBJ2-3; 13 bases match TRBD2. The CDR3 extends over 15 amino acids. Losses at the gene ends were 4 bases for V and 5 bases for J; bases not matched to a gene: 4. Germline V lookup: CDR1 SGHRS, CDR2 YFSETQ. The CDR3, as DNA: TGCGCCAGCAGCCGGGGACTAGCGGGAAGAGATACGCAGTATTTT. Encoded protein: CASSRGLAGRDTQYF.

This clone has just one count. This chain connects TRBV6-6 to TRBJ2-2; TRBD1 agrees at 9 bases. Germline-derived CDR1 and CDR2 are MNHNY and SVGAGI (reference sequence). The CDR3 spans 16 residues. The ends lost 6 bases at V and 5 bases at J; junction bases unmatched: 10. The CDR3 bases are TGTGCCAGCAGATACAGGGGGCGTAAGGAGACCGGGGAGCTGTTTTTT. This sequence encodes CASRYRGRKETGELFF.

The V and J genes are TRBV11-2 and TRBJ1-2, with D unclear. Per germline, CDR1 SGHAT and CDR2 FQNNGV. The V end was cut by 5 bases, the J end by 2 bases, with 12 bases between. This CDR3 comprises 14 residues. CDR3 nucleotides: TGTGCCAGCAGCCCAGGAACTGCGAACTATGGCTACACCTTC. It translates to CASSPGTANYGYTF.

V usage is TRBV9 and J usage is TRBJ2-3; D unclear. The V end was cut by 4 bases, the J end by 4 bases, with 16 bases between. The CDR3 is made up of 15 amino acids. CDR1 SGDLS and CDR2 YYNGEE come from the germline V gene. Here the CDR3 DNA reads TGTGCCAGCAGCCAAGGGCTTTGGAGCGCAGATACGCAGTATTTT. Its translation is CASSQGLWSADTQYF.

In this sample, this clone turned up once. The V and J genes are TRBV29-1 and TRBJ1-3; D remains ambiguous. The V gene's germline CDR1 is SQVTM and CDR2 ANQGSEA. The CDR3 is made up of 13 amino acids. Trimming removed 5 bases from V and 6 bases from J, with 14 bases in between. Here the CDR3 reads CSVSTPMENTIYF. In DNA form, the CDR3 reads TGCAGCGTTAGCACGCCGATGGAAAACACCATATATTTT.

This clone was recorded only once. This chain uses TRBV11-2 with TRBJ2-5, with D perhaps being TRBD1 or TRBD2 (5 bases each). This CDR3 comprises 15 residues. Trimming left V 2 bases short and J 5 bases short, with 15 bases between. Germline lookup yields CDR1 SGHAT and CDR2 FQNNGV. The DNA for the CDR3 is TGTGCCAGCAGCTTAAACGGGGCTTTGGAGGAGACCCAGTACTTC. It codes for CASSLNGALEETQYF.

The chain employs TRBV19 and TRBJ1-3; 7 bases are a match to TRBD1. The CDR3 runs to 15 residues. V gave up 5 bases and J gave up 0 bases; unmatched junction bases: 4. Germline values: CDR1 LNHDA, CDR2 SQIVND (reference sequence). The CDR3 bases are TGTGCCAGTAGTGCGTGGGACAGCTCTGGAAACACCATATATTTT. This codes for CASSAWDSSGNTIYF. The full variable domain, with the rest looked up from reference TRBV19 and TRBJ1-3, is DGGITQSPKYLFRKEGQNVTLSCEQNLNHDAMYWYRQDPGQGLRLIYYSQIVNDFQKGDIAEGYSVSREKKESFPLTVTSAQKNPTAFYLCASSAWDSSGNTIYFGEGSWLTVV.

The rearrangement joins TRBV10-3 to TRBJ1-1, with D tentatively TRBD1 (5 bases). The V gene lost 8 bases and the J gene lost 7 bases, with 11 bases spanning the gap. The CDR3 runs 11 residues. The germline gives CDR1 ENHRY, CDR2 SYGVKD. The CDR3, as DNA: TGTGCCATCGGTCGGGGCCTTGAAGCTTTCTTT. Residues: CAIGRGLEAFF.

The rearrangement uses TRBV28 and TRBJ2-5; no firm D call. Trimming cost V 5 bases and J 6 bases, with 13 bases left between them. Germline lookup yields CDR1 MDHEN and CDR2 SYDVKM. The CDR3 runs to 13 residues. CDR3 nucleotides: TGTGCCAGCAGTCCGACCTACTCGAAGACCCAGTACTTC. This encodes CASSPTYSKTQYF.

In this sample, this clone turned up a few times. This rearrangement joins TRBV28 to TRBJ2-7; no reliable D call. Germline V CDR1 and CDR2: MDHEN, SYDVKM. This CDR3 has 12 residues. With 2 bases removed from V and 2 bases from J, the gap between germline ends came to 4 bases. For the CDR3, the DNA is TGTGCCAGCAGTTTAGGCACCTACGAGCAGTACTTC. Residues: CASSLGTYEQYF.

Remarks on this clone: Other DNA sequences of this sample code for an identical CDR3. V and J are TRBV18 and TRBJ2-7; D is possibly TRBD2 (6 bases). The V end was cut by 3 bases, the J end by 0 bases, with 12 bases between. CDR1 and CDR2 (germline): KGHSH, LQKENI. The CDR3 is 15 residues long. The CDR3 here is CASSPLAGTSYEQYF. The CDR3 coding sequence is TGTGCCAGCTCACCCCTGGCGGGAACCTCCTACGAGCAGTACTTC.